Listed below are T cell receptor beta chains from one sample, sequenced in a study of shared clonotypes between healthy human individuals. The data were produced by immunoSEQ multiplex PCR, yet TCRdb's version contains in-frame clones alone and is incomplete. This table has 850,000 to 1,100,000 clones, 60% to 80% appearing once. The sample was memory CD4+ T cells from PBMCs. Receptors were obtained from a young man in good health. Some clones in this sample may be carry-over from other donors' samples. CDR3s include the opening cysteine and the closing phenylalanine or tryptophan. The D gene is left open where the match is weak. Not every row has a clone size; where given, it reads once, few, many or a size class.

.	TRBV7-2	TRBJ2-6	.	CASSPSPGQLSGANVLTF	TGTGCCAGCAGCCCCTCGCCCGGACAACTCTCTGGGGCCAACGTCCTGACTTTC
.	TRBV27	TRBJ1-5	TRBD1	CASSIDRGDNQPQHF	TGTGCCAGCAGTATCGACAGGGGGGACAATCAGCCCCAGCATTTT
.	TRBV5-4	TRBJ2-3	.	CASSLGGRTRTDTQYF	TGTGCCAGCAGCTTGGGTGGGCGGACCCGCACAGATACGCAGTATTTT
.	TRBV2	TRBJ2-3	TRBD1	CASSGQGRGTDTQYF	TGTGCCAGCAGTGGACAGGGGAGAGGCACAGATACGCAGTATTTT
.	TRBV18	TRBJ1-1	.	CASSLQGNTEAFF	TGTGCCAGCTCATTGCAGGGGAACACTGAAGCTTTCTTT
few	TRBV7-2	TRBJ2-7	TRBD1	CASSFRDRTPEQYF	TGTGCCAGCAGCTTCCGGGACAGGACTCCCGAGCAGTACTTC
once	TRBV6-6	TRBJ2-3	.	CASSYASSTDTQYF	TGTGCCAGCAGTTACGCGAGTTCCACAGATACGCAGTATTTT
.	TRBV29-1	TRBJ2-7	.	CSVQKQVNHEQYF	TGCAGCGTACAAAAACAGGTTAACCACGAGCAGTACTTC
.	TRBV29-1	TRBJ2-3	.	CSPTWAGTQYF	TGCAGCCCTACTTGGGCGGGTACGCAGTATTTT
.	TRBV28	TRBJ1-1	.	CASSLAGSHTEAFF	TGTGCCAGCAGTTTGGCAGGAAGTCACACTGAAGCTTTCTTT
.	TRBV11-2	TRBJ2-1	.	CASSYAGGSYNEQFF	TGTGCCAGCAGCTACGCCGGGGGCTCCTACAATGAGCAGTTCTTC
few	TRBV28	TRBJ1-1	.	CASDLDGNTEAFF	TGTGCCTCCGACCTGGACGGGAACACTGAAGCTTTCTTT
.	TRBV7-2	TRBJ1-1	.	CASSPSRTAMNTEAFF	TGTGCCAGCAGCCCCAGTCGGACAGCCATGAACACTGAAGCTTTCTTT
.	TRBV18	TRBJ2-1	TRBD2	CASSPLSGRLPNEQFF	TGTGCCAGCTCACCACTTAGCGGGAGGCTCCCCAATGAGCAGTTCTTC
.	TRBV7-3	TRBJ2-2	TRBD2	CASSSTTSVGELFF	TGTGCCAGCAGCTCCACTACTAGCGTCGGGGAGCTGTTTTTT
once	TRBV5-6	TRBJ2-6	.	CASSKISGANVLTF	TGTGCCAGCAGCAAAATCTCTGGGGCCAACGTCCTGACTTTC
.	TRBV5-6	TRBJ1-1	TRBD1	CASSWGTDNIAEAFF	TGTGCCAGCAGCTGGGGGACAGATAACATCGCTGAAGCTTTCTTT
once	TRBV5-6	TRBJ2-2	.	CASSSAGLGYTGELFF	TGTGCCAGCAGCTCCGCCGGGCTCGGATACACCGGGGAGCTGTTTTTT
few	TRBV10-3	TRBJ1-1	.	CAISGVSEAFF	TGTGCCATCAGTGGGGTCTCGGAAGCTTTCTTT
.	TRBV9	TRBJ2-3	.	CASSASGSSNTDTQYF	TGTGCCAGCAGCGCTAGTGGGAGTTCTAACACAGATACGCAGTATTTT
.	TRBV9	TRBJ2-3	.	CASSVDLDTQYF	TGTGCCAGCAGCGTAGACCTGGATACGCAGTATTTT
.	TRBV11-3	TRBJ2-3	.	CASSLGGQSTDTQYF	TGTGCCAGCAGCTTAGGAGGACAGAGCACAGATACGCAGTATTTT
few	TRBV9	TRBJ2-1	TRBD2	CASSVEYGRLGEQFF	TGTGCCAGCAGCGTAGAGTACGGGAGGCTCGGTGAGCAGTTCTTC
.	TRBV28	TRBJ2-7	.	CASSPSQGRYEQYF	TGTGCCAGCAGTCCCTCGCAGGGGAGATACGAGCAGTACTTC
.	TRBV18	TRBJ2-3	TRBD2	CASSPMASGSSTDTQYF	TGTGCCAGCTCACCAATGGCTAGCGGGTCGAGCACAGATACGCAGTATTTT
.	TRBV7-2	TRBJ1-3	.	CASSVNRVSGNTIYF	TGTGCCAGCTCTGTCAACAGGGTTTCTGGAAACACCATATATTTT
.	TRBV15	TRBJ1-2	TRBD1	CATSRVQGIAYGYTF	TGTGCCACCAGCAGAGTACAGGGGATAGCCTATGGCTACACCTTC
.	TRBV18	TRBJ2-3	.	CASSPPGRTDTQYF	TGTGCCAGCTCACCCCCTGGGAGAACAGATACGCAGTATTTT
few	TRBV7-8	TRBJ2-7	.	CASSSRPSYYEQYF	TGTGCCAGCAGCTCGAGGCCCAGTTACTACGAGCAGTACTTC
.	TRBV11-2	TRBJ2-1	.	CASSVRQPTLDEQFF	TGTGCCAGCAGCGTGCGGCAGCCTACATTGGATGAGCAGTTCTTC
once	TRBV2	TRBJ1-2	.	CAGQDISYGYTF	TGTGCCGGCCAGGATATTTCCTATGGCTACACCTTC
.	TRBV29-1	TRBJ2-1	TRBD1	CSVEPDRGTYNEQFF	TGCAGCGTTGAACCCGACAGGGGAACCTACAATGAGCAGTTCTTC
.	TRBV6-4	TRBJ2-5	TRBD2	CASSETSGGQETQYF	TGTGCCAGCAGTGAGACTAGCGGAGGGCAAGAGACCCAGTACTTC
.	TRBV7-9	TRBJ2-3	TRBD2	CASSPGLATTDTQYF	TGTGCCAGCAGCCCGGGACTAGCGACCACAGATACGCAGTATTTT
.	TRBV19	TRBJ1-2	TRBD1	CASSAPLGQGRGYGYTF	TGTGCCAGTAGTGCTCCCTTGGGACAGGGACGTGGCTATGGCTACACCTTC
.	TRBV28	TRBJ1-2	.	CASSFPGHGNYGYTF	TGTGCCAGCAGTTTTCCGGGACATGGCAACTATGGCTACACCTTC
.	TRBV5-6	TRBJ2-1	.	CASSSGIAVYNEQFF	TGTGCCAGCAGCTCCGGGATAGCGGTCTACAATGAGCAGTTCTTC
.	TRBV7-6	TRBJ2-5	.	CASSLNPAQETQYF	TGTGCCAGCAGCTTGAATCCAGCCCAAGAGACCCAGTACTTC
.	TRBV5-4	TRBJ1-1	.	CASSPGGGGSQAFF	TGTGCCAGCAGCCCAGGAGGGGGGGGCAGTCAAGCTTTCTTT
.	TRBV7-7	TRBJ2-7	.	CASSSKGSYEQYF	TGTGCCAGCAGCTCAAAGGGCAGCTACGAGCAGTACTTC
.	TRBV7-2	TRBJ2-1	TRBD2	CASSLGHSGSYNEQFF	TGTGCCAGCAGCTTAGGGCATAGCGGGAGCTACAATGAGCAGTTCTTC
.	TRBV14	TRBJ2-1	TRBD1	CASSQLSGTVVHEQFF	TGTGCCAGCAGCCAATTATCCGGGACAGTCGTCCATGAGCAGTTCTTC
.	TRBV5-4	TRBJ2-3	.	CASSLFSTDTQYF	TGTGCCAGCAGCTTGTTCAGCACAGATACGCAGTATTTT
few	TRBV4-3	TRBJ2-3	TRBD2	CASSPSPGGLEDTQYF	TGCGCCAGCAGCCCGAGCCCGGGGGGATTGGAAGATACGCAGTATTTT
.	TRBV28	TRBJ1-1	TRBD1	CASSSPRGQLNSEAFF	TGTGCCAGCAGTTCCCCCCGGGGACAGCTGAACAGTGAAGCTTTCTTT
.	TRBV28	TRBJ1-2	.	CASRRTFYGYTF	TGTGCCAGCAGAAGGACCTTCTATGGCTACACCTTC